Listed here are 10 T cell receptor beta chains from one sample, sequenced in a study of CD8 T cells in Susac syndrome. Random hexamers were used to reverse transcribe an amount of about 0.45 to 1 ug RNA. TCRdb reprocessed the immunoSEQ multiplex PCR reads via MiXCR and lists one record per CDR3 protein. The repertoire includes some 100,000 distinct CDR3 sequences, about 96% of them detected once, and 0.075% to 0.1% sits in the top ten. Material: CD4+ T cells from PBMCs. The receptors originated from a human donor in good health.

V and J are TRBV19 and TRBJ1-5; D is unclear. Trimming took off 3 bases at V and 0 bases at J, with 6 bases between the two ends. Germline lookup yields CDR1 LNHDA and CDR2 SQIVND (reference sequence). The CDR3 is 14 amino acids. The CDR3 here is CASSMVSSNQPQHF. CDR3 nucleotide sequence: TGTGCCAGTAGTATGGTCAGTAGCAATCAGCCCCAGCATTTT.

The chain has TRBV30 and TRBJ1-1; no reliable D call. Trimming took 2 bases from V and 7 from J, leaving 8 bases between them. The CDR3 runs 11 residues. Germline-derived CDR1 and CDR2 are GTSNPN and SVGIG (reference sequence). CDR3 nucleotides: TGTGCCTGGAGTTTAAGGGATGAAGCTTTCTTT. It yields the protein CAWSLRDEAFF.

The rearrangement uses TRBV2 and TRBJ1-5, with 8 positions matching TRBD1. The CDR3 spans 16 residues. The germline V gene has CDR1 SNHLY and CDR2 FYNNEI. The V segment lost 7 bases and the J segment 6 bases; nucleotides outside the gene matches: 14. The CDR3, as DNA: TGTGCCAGCACCAAGGACAGGGTGGGTAATAGTCAGCCCCAGCATTTT. Translated, it gives CASTKDRVGNSQPQHF.

The rearrangement links TRBV15 to TRBJ1-5; D gene uncertain. Trimming cost V 1 base and J 7 bases, with 8 bases left between them. Looked up from germline, CDR1 is LNHNV and CDR2 is YYDKDF (reference sequence). The CDR3 runs to 13 residues. CDR3 in DNA: TGTGCCACCAGCAGAGGGGTAGGACAGCCCCAGCATTTT. It encodes CATSRGVGQPQHF.

The rearrangement links TRBV30 to TRBJ1-1; no clear D. V was clipped by 2 bases and J by 2 bases, with 9 bases between them. This CDR3 spans 13 amino acids. Germline V gene data show CDR1 as GTSNPN and CDR2 as SVGIG (reference sequence). CDR3: CAWSLDGNTEAFF. For the CDR3, the DNA is TGTGCCTGGAGTCTGGACGGAAACACTGAAGCTTTCTTT.

This chain joins TRBV30 and TRBJ2-2, with D possibly TRBD1 on 6 matching bases. Germline loops: CDR1 GTSNPN, CDR2 SVGIG (reference sequence). V lost 0 bases and J lost 4, with 9 bases in between. The CDR3 length is 14 residues. CDR3 sequence reads: CAWSVRQATGELFF. As DNA, the CDR3 is TGTGCCTGGAGTGTCCGACAGGCCACCGGGGAGCTGTTTTTT.

The chain couples TRBV28 to TRBJ1-1; maybe TRBD1 (5 bases). Per the germline V gene, CDR1 is MDHEN and CDR2 is SYDVKM. The CDR3 spans 13 residues. V was clipped by 1 base and J by 7 bases, with 10 bases between them. In DNA form, the CDR3 reads TGTGCCAGCAGTTTATCAGGGCGGGGTGAAGCTTTCTTT. Translating it yields CASSLSGRGEAFF.

The chain links TRBV12-3 or TRBV12-4 to TRBJ2-4, with 7 bases aligning to TRBD1. The V and J ends lost 7 bases and 0 bases, in that order; junction bases with no gene match: 3. The CDR3 spans 14 residues. This CDR3 is CASTGQEAKNIQYF. The CDR3 DNA reads TGTGCCAGCACCGGACAGGAAGCCAAAAACATTCAGTACTTC.

This clonotype was recorded once. The CDR3 loop is CAWRGPLNSPLHF. CDR3 nucleotides: TGTGCCTGGAGGGGACCACTTAATTCACCCCTCCACTTT. This chain uses TRBV30 with TRBJ1-6, with D perhaps matching TRBD1 (5 bases). The CDR3 loop spans 13 amino acids. Trimming took off 3 bases at V and 6 bases at J, with 9 bases between the two ends. Germline lookup yields CDR1 GTSNPN and CDR2 SVGIG (reference sequence).

The gene calls are TRBV29-1 and TRBJ2-1; no clear D. The length of the CDR3 is 13 residues. Germline V gives CDR1 SQVTM, CDR2 ANQGSEA. Trimming took off 7 bases at V and 2 bases at J, with 12 bases between the two ends. CDR3 bases: TGCAGCGCGAGACTGGAACCCTACAATGAGCAGTTCTTC. This translates into CSARLEPYNEQFF.